A single sample gave rise to the 19 T cell receptor beta chains below, sequenced in a study of T cell changes during pregnancy in multiple sclerosis. The method was immunoSEQ multiplex PCR; TCRdb's version includes in-frame clones alone and lacks a portion of them. The data show tens of thousands of clones, with about 88% seen just once and approximately 3% held by the top ten. The sample here was CD8+ T cells from peripheral blood mononuclear cells, taken before pregnancy. The source of these receptors is a female donor with multiple sclerosis, enrolled in a pregnancy study.

The V gene is TRBV15, the J gene TRBJ2-3; a weak D match, TRBD1 (6 bases). The ends were cut back, 1 base at V and 8 bases at J, with 19 bases in the middle. CDR3 length: 16 residues. Germline loops: CDR1 LNHNV, CDR2 YYDKDF (reference sequence). The CDR3 DNA follows: TGTGCCACCAGCAGAGGACAGGTCAGGTTGGGTGGTACGCAGTATTTT. Its protein product is CATSRGQVRLGGTQYF.

The chain is built from TRBV29-1 and TRBJ1-2; D ambiguous. The CDR3 is 13 residues long. Trimming cost V 7 bases and J 2 bases, with 14 bases left between them. CDR1 and CDR2 from the germline V gene are SQVTM and ANQGSEA. Written as DNA, the CDR3 is TGCAGCGCCCAGGATGGAAAAAACTATGGCTACACCTTC. It encodes CSAQDGKNYGYTF.

The J gene is TRBJ2-3, the V gene TRBV7-2, with 7 positions matching TRBD1. V lost 1 base to trimming and J lost 0 bases; unmatched junction nucleotides: 1. The CDR3 covers 15 residues. CDR1 and CDR2 from the germline V gene are SGHTA and FQGNSA. CDR3 loop: CASSLVRGSTDTQYF. DNA for the CDR3: TGTGCCAGCAGCTTAGTCAGGGGGAGCACAGATACGCAGTATTTT. The whole variable domain, filled in from reference TRBV7-2 and TRBJ2-3, reads GAGVSQSPSNKVTEKGKDVELRCDPISGHTALYWYRQSLGQGLEFLIYFQGNSAPDKSGLPSDRFSAERTGGSVSTLTIQRTQQEDSAVYLCASSLVRGSTDTQYFGPGTRLTVL.

This chain connects TRBV7-8 to TRBJ1-2; possibly TRBD1 for D (5 bases). CDR3 length equals 14 residues. V was cut by 1 base and J by 7 bases, with 13 bases left in between. Germline assignment: CDR1 SGHVS and CDR2 FQNEAQ. CDR3 region: CASSLVGGSLGYTF. The DNA of the CDR3 is TGTGCCAGCAGCTTAGTGGGGGGTTCCCTTGGCTACACCTTC.

V and J are TRBV7-6 and TRBJ1-1; TRBD1 might be the D (5 bases). This CDR3 has 12 residues. Germline V gene sequence: CDR1 SGHVS, CDR2 FNYEAQ. V was shortened by 5 bases and J by 7 bases, with 11 bases between the two germline ends. Here the CDR3 DNA reads TGTGCCAGCAGCCCAGACAGTAATGAAGCTTTCTTT. Encoded protein: CASSPDSNEAFF.

This chain joins TRBV4-1 and TRBJ1-2; D gene unclear. The CDR3 spans 15 residues. CDR1 is MGHRA and CDR2 is YSYEKL in the germline V gene. Between the trimmed V and J ends, which lost 3 bases and 5 bases, there was a span of 16 bases. The CDR3 here is CASSQGGESYYGYTF. CDR3 DNA sequence: TGCGCCAGCAGCCAGGGTGGGGAGTCGTATTATGGCTACACCTTC.

The J gene is TRBJ1-2, the V gene TRBV20-1; 7 bases map to TRBD1. This CDR3 contains 11 residues. CDR1 and CDR2 (germline): DFQATT, SNEGSKA (reference sequence). Trimming removed 6 bases from V and 5 bases from J; junction bases left unmatched: 3. This CDR3 reads CSAPTGYGYTF. The CDR3 bases are TGCAGTGCACCGACAGGGTATGGCTACACCTTC.

The rearrangement links TRBV12-5 to TRBJ1-1; D is perhaps TRBD1 (5 bases). This CDR3 comprises 13 residues. The V gene lost 1 base and the J gene lost 5 bases, with 8 bases spanning the gap. Germline CDR1 and CDR2: LGHNT and FRNRAP. The CDR3 protein is CASGLAGKTEAFF. The CDR3 DNA is TGTGCTAGTGGTTTGGCAGGGAAAACTGAAGCTTTCTTT.

CDR3 sequence: CASSQAALVGTGGPQETQYF. The CDR3 DNA is TGCGCCAGCAGCCAAGCCGCGTTAGTGGGGACAGGGGGACCACAAGAGACCCAGTACTTC. V usage is TRBV4-3 and J usage is TRBJ2-5; TRBD1 aligns across 11 bases. Trimming took 1 base from V and 2 from J; bases not matched to a gene: 15. The length of the CDR3 is 20 residues. Looked up from germline, CDR1 is LGHNA and CDR2 is YSLEER.

CDR3 DNA sequence: TGTGCCAGCGCCGGGGGACAGGGGTCCTACGAGCAGTACTTC. This encodes CASAGGQGSYEQYF. J is TRBJ2-7 and V is TRBV6-1; 10 bases are a match to TRBD1. The CDR3 contains 14 residues. Trimming took 8 bases from V and 1 from J; bases not matched to a gene: 5. Germline assignment: CDR1 MNHNS and CDR2 SASEGT.

The chain couples TRBV4-1 to TRBJ2-5, with 7 bases lining up with TRBD1. The CDR3 loop spans 16 amino acids. Trimming removed 1 base from V and 5 bases from J; junction bases left unmatched: 10. Germline assignment: CDR1 MGHRA and CDR2 YSYEKL. Here the CDR3 reads CASSQVPTGNLETQYF. CDR3 bases: TGCGCCAGCAGCCAAGTGCCGACAGGGAACTTGGAGACCCAGTACTTC.

This rearrangement joins TRBV14 to TRBJ1-2; 7 bases are a match to TRBD1. CDR3 length: 16 residues. With V trimmed by 0 bases and J by 4 bases, 8 bases remained unmatched. The germline V gene has CDR1 SGHDN and CDR2 FVKESK. The CDR3 sequence is CASSQDRGGQSYGYTF. The CDR3 bases are TGTGCCAGCAGCCAAGACCGAGGGGGACAGAGCTATGGCTACACCTTC.

The J gene is TRBJ2-7, the V gene TRBV6-4, with D possibly being TRBD1 (5 bases). Germline CDR1 and CDR2: MRHNA and SNTAGT. V shed 3 bases and J shed 4 bases, with 10 bases lying between them. The CDR3 has 13 amino acids. CDR3 residues: CASSEWQGYEQYF. DNA for the CDR3: TGTGCCAGCAGTGAATGGCAGGGTTACGAGCAGTACTTC.

The gene calls are TRBV9 and TRBJ2-7; 8 bases fit TRBD2. The CDR3 length is 15 residues. The germline V gene encodes CDR1 SGDLS and CDR2 YYNGEE. Losses at the gene ends were 0 bases for V and 6 bases for J; bases not matched to a gene: 8. The CDR3: CASSVAGGGRLEQYF. For the CDR3, the DNA is TGTGCCAGCAGCGTAGCGGGCGGGGGGAGACTCGAGCAGTACTTC.

The chain links TRBV4-2 to TRBJ1-1; 7 bases match TRBD1. V lost 7 bases and J lost 1; bases outside the gene matches: 21. The CDR3 is 19 residues long. CDR1 and CDR2 (germline): LGHNA, YNFKEQ. The CDR3 is CASMPSAWGRGISNTEAFF. The CDR3 DNA follows: TGTGCCAGCATGCCCTCGGCCTGGGGCAGGGGGATATCGAACACTGAAGCTTTCTTT.

This clone is categorized as medium-sized. The J gene is TRBJ2-7, the V gene TRBV15, with D possibly matching TRBD2 (6 bases). CDR3 length: 16 amino acids. Germline loops: CDR1 LNHNV, CDR2 YYDKDF (reference sequence). V was cut by 1 base and J by 5 bases, with 18 bases left in between. This CDR3 is CATSRGGVSGVDEQYF. In nucleotides, the CDR3 is TGTGCCACCAGCAGAGGGGGGGTATCGGGAGTTGACGAGCAGTACTTC.

J is TRBJ1-3 and V is TRBV6-5; D is undetermined. The CDR3 runs 15 residues. Looked up from germline, CDR1 is MNHEY and CDR2 is SVGAGI. Deletions cut 6 bases from V and 3 bases from J, with 15 bases between. Here the CDR3 DNA reads TGTGCCAGCAGGGGAGGCTGGGATCGTGGAAACACCATATATTTT. Its translation: CASRGGWDRGNTIYF.

The rearrangement joins TRBV19 to TRBJ2-2; possible D gene TRBD1, 6 bases. The V gene's germline CDR1 is LNHDA and CDR2 SQIVND (reference sequence). The V and J ends lost 4 bases and 5 bases respectively, with 14 bases between them. This CDR3 has 15 residues. CDR3 nucleotide sequence: TGTGCCAGTAGTAGGGCTTCAGGGGAAACCGGGGAGCTGTTTTTT. It yields the protein CASSRASGETGELFF.

This rearrangement joins TRBV9 to TRBJ2-7, with D hard to call. This CDR3 is 12 amino acids long. Trimming took off 5 bases at V and 5 bases at J, with 11 bases between the two ends. Germline V gives CDR1 SGDLS, CDR2 YYNGEE. The DNA for the CDR3 is TGTGCCAGCAGTCCGGGTGGCGACGAGCAGTACTTC. Its protein product is CASSPGGDEQYF.